Listed below are T cell receptor beta chains from one sample, sequenced in a study of T cells of healthy individuals. MiXCR was run by TCRdb on the 5' RACE reads, yielding one entry per CDR3 protein. The repertoire holds 100,000 or so distinct CDR3 sequences, approximately 15% seen once, with 6.2% in the top ten. The source is a human donor in good health. Both conserved end residues are part of each CDR3. Fields, in order: J gene, D gene, V gene, clone size, CDR3 length, CDR3 protein, CDR3 DNA. D genes are given only for firm matches. Some rows have no size entry. The others give once, few or many, or a class for an expanded clone.

TRBJ1-1 . TRBV2 . 14 CASSKGFQNTEAFF TGTGCCAGCTCAAAGGGCTTCCAGAACACTGAAGCTTTCTTT
TRBJ2-7 . TRBV30 many 13 CAWTLRDGYEQYF TGTGCCTGGACCCTACGCGATGGCTACGAGCAGTACTTC
TRBJ2-1 . TRBV10-3 . 16 CAISLGWGNSYNEQFF TGTGCCATCAGTCTGGGGTGGGGGAACTCCTACAATGAGCAGTTCTTC
TRBJ2-1 . TRBV11-2 many 17 CASSLWGGGAPLNEQFF TGTGCCAGCAGCTTATGGGGAGGCGGGGCCCCCCTCAATGAGCAGTTCTTC
TRBJ2-7 TRBD2 TRBV29-1 few 14 CSVERLAGRYEQYF TGCAGCGTTGAACGGCTAGCGGGGCGCTACGAGCAGTACTTC
TRBJ1-2 . TRBV7-9 many 13 CASSQTGSYGYTF TGTGCCAGCAGCCAAACAGGGTCCTATGGCTACACCTTC
TRBJ2-5 . TRBV29-1 few 13 CSARGLVGETQYF TGCAGCGCCAGAGGCCTAGTAGGGGAGACCCAGTACTTC
TRBJ2-2 . TRBV5-1 many 16 CASSPRSGKETGELFF TGCGCCAGCAGTCCCCGTTCAGGGAAGGAGACCGGGGAGCTGTTTTTT
TRBJ2-1 . TRBV6-5 many 13 CASGTTSYNEQFF TGTGCCAGCGGAACGACCTCCTACAATGAGCAGTTCTTC
TRBJ2-1 . TRBV7-2 . 15 CASSTQADSYNEQFF TGTGCCAGCAGCACCCAAGCGGACTCCTACAATGAGCAGTTCTTC
TRBJ2-3 . TRBV7-9 . 15 CASSWDSGELDTQYF TGTGCCAGCAGCTGGGACTCGGGGGAACTAGATACGCAGTATTTT
TRBJ2-1 . TRBV27 . 15 CASSHRGGSYNEQFF TGTGCCAGCAGTCATAGGGGGGGGTCCTACAATGAGCAGTTCTTC
TRBJ2-2 . TRBV12-5 many 14 CASGFGTHTGELFF TGTGCTAGTGGTTTCGGGACACACACCGGGGAGCTGTTTTTT
TRBJ1-4 . TRBV4-2 few 16 CASSQLIQGLYEKLFF TGTGCCAGCAGCCAACTCATACAGGGTTTGTATGAAAAACTGTTTTTT
TRBJ2-5 . TRBV5-1 . 14 CASSGRQIQETQYF TGCGCCAGCAGCGGTCGCCAGATCCAAGAGACCCAGTACTTC
TRBJ1-3 . TRBV29-1 few 12 CSVEISGNTIYF TGCAGCGTTGAGATCTCTGGAAACACCATATATTTT
TRBJ2-7 . TRBV3-1 . 13 CATTGPRNYEQYF TGTGCAACGACGGGCCCACGGAACTACGAGCAGTACTTC
TRBJ1-1 . TRBV5-4 many 13 CACSRGGTTEAFF TGTGCCTGCAGTAGGGGGGGAACCACTGAAGCTTTCTTT